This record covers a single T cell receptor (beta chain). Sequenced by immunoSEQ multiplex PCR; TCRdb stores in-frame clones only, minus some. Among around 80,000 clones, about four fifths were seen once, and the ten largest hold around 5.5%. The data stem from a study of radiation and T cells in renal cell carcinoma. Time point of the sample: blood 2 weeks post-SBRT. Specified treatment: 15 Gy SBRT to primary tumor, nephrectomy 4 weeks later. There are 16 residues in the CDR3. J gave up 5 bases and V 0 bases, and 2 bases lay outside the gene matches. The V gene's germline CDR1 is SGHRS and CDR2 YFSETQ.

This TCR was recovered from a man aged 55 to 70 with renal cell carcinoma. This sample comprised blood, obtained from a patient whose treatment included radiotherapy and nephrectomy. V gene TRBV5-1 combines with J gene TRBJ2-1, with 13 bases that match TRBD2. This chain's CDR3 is CASSLGLAGGHNEQFF. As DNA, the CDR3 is TGCGCCAGCAGCTTGGGACTAGCGGGAGGTCACAATGAGCAGTTCTTC.